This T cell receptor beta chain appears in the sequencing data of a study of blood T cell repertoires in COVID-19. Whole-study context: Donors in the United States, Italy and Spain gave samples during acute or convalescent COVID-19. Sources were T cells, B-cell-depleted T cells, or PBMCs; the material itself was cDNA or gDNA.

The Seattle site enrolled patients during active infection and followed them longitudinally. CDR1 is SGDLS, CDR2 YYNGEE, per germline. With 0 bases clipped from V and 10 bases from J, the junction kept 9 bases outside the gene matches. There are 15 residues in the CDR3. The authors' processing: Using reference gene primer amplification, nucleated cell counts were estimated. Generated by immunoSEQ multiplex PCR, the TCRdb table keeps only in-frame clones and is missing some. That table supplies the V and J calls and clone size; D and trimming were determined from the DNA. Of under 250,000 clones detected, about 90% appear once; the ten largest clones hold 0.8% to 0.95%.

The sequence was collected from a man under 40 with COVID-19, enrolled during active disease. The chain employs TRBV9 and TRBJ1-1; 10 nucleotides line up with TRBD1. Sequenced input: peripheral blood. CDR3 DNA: TGTGCCAGCAGCGTAGAGGGACAGGGGCGTTTGGGAGCTTTCTTT. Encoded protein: CASSVEGQGRLGAFF.